What follows are 5 T cell receptor beta chains derived from one specimen sequenced in a study of a mutant IDH1 vaccine in newly diagnosed glioma. These receptors lack a known antigen. Specified time point: week 35, safety follow-up. A 20-mer mutant IDH1 peptide at 300 ug was injected subcutaneously with topical imiquimod. The table came from immunoSEQ multiplex PCR; TCRdb's copy has only in-frame clones and leaves some out. The sample lists 42,000 or so clones, around 83% occurring once. The sample here was PBMCs, taken from a glioma patient whose treatment included an IDH1 peptide vaccine. Every receptor here comes from a woman aged 45-59 years with glioma.

The V call is TRBV7-9, the J call TRBJ2-2; D gene unclear. The CDR3 runs to 10 residues. The ends were cut back, 10 bases at V and 5 bases at J, with 5 bases in the middle. Germline-derived CDR1 and CDR2 are SEHNR and FQNEAQ (reference sequence). The DNA for the CDR3 is TGTGCCATCGATACCGGGGAGCTGTTTTTT. It translates to CAIDTGELFF.

The chain employs TRBV5-1 and TRBJ1-4; TRBD1 matches 7 bases. Germline V lookup: CDR1 SGHRS, CDR2 YFSETQ. The CDR3 runs 15 residues. After removal of 3 bases from V and 6 bases from J, the junction contained 8 bases not matched to a gene. In DNA, the CDR3 is TGCGCCAGCAGCTCAACAGGGGCTGGGGATGAAAAACTGTTTTTT. This gives the protein CASSSTGAGDEKLFF. Based on the CDR3 plus reference TRBV5-1 and TRBJ1-4, the full variable domain is KAGVTQTPRYLIKTRGQQVTLSCSPISGHRSVSWYQQTPGQGLQFLFEYFSETQRNKGNFPGRFSGRQFSNSRSEMNVSTLELGDSALYLCASSSTGAGDEKLFFGSGTQLSVL.

The chain is built from TRBV20-1 and TRBJ1-1, with D perhaps matching TRBD1 (5 bases). Germline assignment: CDR1 DFQATT and CDR2 SNEGSKA (reference sequence). V shed 4 bases and J shed 10 bases, with 13 bases lying between them. This CDR3 is built from 11 residues. Written as DNA, the CDR3 is TGCAGTGCTATGCGGGGCGTTGGAGCTTTCTTT. Amino acid sequence: CSAMRGVGAFF.

The V call is TRBV28, the J call TRBJ2-7; 11 nucleotides match TRBD1. The CDR3 runs 12 residues. The junction had 3 bases not matched to a gene; V was cut back by 11 bases and J by 3 bases. Germline CDR1 reads MDHEN; CDR2 reads SYDVKM. Here the CDR3 reads CAGGTGGYEQYF. In nucleotides, the CDR3 is TGTGCCGGAGGGACAGGGGGCTACGAGCAGTACTTC.

This clone was counted only a few times. The chain links TRBV7-2 to TRBJ2-7, with 8 bases lining up with TRBD1. V lost 4 bases and J lost 0; bases outside the gene matches: 8. This CDR3 contains 16 residues. CDR1 SGHTA and CDR2 FQGNSA come from the germline V gene. CDR3 bases: TGTGCCAGCAGCTCCAGGCCCGGGACAGGCTCCTACGAGCAGTACTTC. It translates to CASSSRPGTGSYEQYF.